The rows below give T cell receptor beta chains drawn from one sample of a study of siplizumab effects on memory and regulatory T cells. Sequenced by immunoSEQ multiplex PCR; TCRdb stores in-frame clones only, minus some. The sample lists 100,000 or so clones; about 91% were seen once. Sequencing used Tregs sorted from blood. These receptor sequences come from a human donor in good health. Each CDR3 is given without its conserved first and last residue. The order of the fields is V gene, J gene, CDR3 protein.

v_call: TRBV7-6
j_call: TRBJ2-7
cdr3_aa: ASSPPGLAGYEQY

v_call: TRBV27
j_call: TRBJ1-1
cdr3_aa: ASSSRTGLTEAF

v_call: TRBV29-1
j_call: TRBJ2-5
cdr3_aa: SGGPAGRETQY

v_call: TRBV10-3
j_call: TRBJ1-1
cdr3_aa: AISDRDRGNTEAF

v_call: TRBV9
j_call: TRBJ1-3
cdr3_aa: ASSVAGNSGNTIY

v_call: TRBV5-6
j_call: TRBJ1-2
cdr3_aa: ASSLKPSFYTSYGYT

v_call: TRBV23-1
j_call: TRBJ1-5
cdr3_aa: ASSQRRQGAHQPQH

v_call: TRBV2
j_call: TRBJ1-1
cdr3_aa: ASRADSYTEAF

v_call: TRBV5-6
j_call: TRBJ2-3
cdr3_aa: ASSFGTDTQY

v_call: TRBV19
j_call: TRBJ1-2
cdr3_aa: ATSDRGFGGYT

v_call: TRBV7-8
j_call: TRBJ2-1
cdr3_aa: ASSLPSGRGNEQF

v_call: TRBV5-1
j_call: TRBJ1-2
cdr3_aa: ASSLDAGRGYT

v_call: TRBV7-8
j_call: TRBJ2-7
cdr3_aa: ASSLGRQTYYEQY

v_call: TRBV27
j_call: TRBJ1-2
cdr3_aa: ASSSKPGQPLYGYT

v_call: TRBV5-6
j_call: TRBJ1-3
cdr3_aa: ASSLGTVENTIY

v_call: TRBV10-2
j_call: TRBJ1-5
cdr3_aa: ATGQGRGQPQH

v_call: TRBV27
j_call: TRBJ1-1
cdr3_aa: ASNKQGLNTEAF

v_call: TRBV6-1
j_call: TRBJ2-7
cdr3_aa: ASSELAGGNEQY

v_call: TRBV14
j_call: TRBJ1-2
cdr3_aa: ASSLGTNPSYGYT

v_call: TRBV6-6
j_call: TRBJ2-1
cdr3_aa: ASSYGLARNNEQF